Presented here are 14 T cell receptor beta chains from one specimen sequenced in a study of blood T cell repertoires in COVID-19. TCRdb keeps only in-frame clones here, not all; method: immunoSEQ multiplex PCR. The profile shows about 230,000 clones, approximately 84% of them singletons. The material sequenced was PBMCs or T cells enriched from blood (not recorded which). The receptors come from a man aged 18 to 29 who had recovered from COVID-19.

DNA of the CDR3: TGTGCCATCAGTGAGAAGTTCTTCACAGGGGGGAACACCGGGGAGCTGTTTTTT. Protein: CAISEKFFTGGNTGELFF. The chain links TRBV10-3 to TRBJ2-2, with TRBD1 matching 8 bases. Losses at the gene ends were 2 bases for V and 1 base for J; bases not matched to a gene: 9. Germline V lookup: CDR1 ENHRY, CDR2 SYGVKD. The CDR3 has 18 residues.

V is TRBV27 and J is TRBJ1-3; unclear D gene. Trimming cost V 8 bases and J 2 bases, with 7 bases left between them. The CDR3 has 12 amino acids. Germline CDR1 MNHEY, CDR2 SMNVEV (reference sequence). CDR3 region: CASGGTGNTIYF. In DNA, the CDR3 is TGTGCCAGCGGCGGGACTGGAAACACCATATATTTT.

The J gene is TRBJ1-3, the V gene TRBV10-3; 7 nucleotides align to TRBD1. The CDR3 runs to 14 residues. Germline values: CDR1 ENHRY, CDR2 SYGVKD. V dropped 6 bases and J dropped 2; count of bases not matched to a gene: 4. The CDR3 loop reads CAIRPTGTGNTIYF. The CDR3 DNA reads as TGTGCCATCAGACCGACAGGGACTGGAAACACCATATATTTT.

This sequence joins TRBV6-1 and TRBJ2-3, with unresolved D. V shed 0 bases and J shed 5 bases, with 9 bases lying between them. The CDR3 totals 14 residues. Per germline, CDR1 MNHNS and CDR2 SASEGT. This CDR3 reads CASSEAGLLDTQYF. The CDR3 nucleotides are TGTGCCAGCAGTGAAGCGGGCCTTTTAGATACGCAGTATTTT.

This chain links TRBV5-1 with TRBJ2-7; a possible D gene is TRBD2 (6 bases). Germline V gives CDR1 SGHRS, CDR2 YFSETQ. V lost 1 base to trimming and J lost 3 bases, with 11 bases between them. This CDR3 comprises 14 residues. CDR3 residues: CASSLMGLDYEQYF. The DNA of the CDR3 is TGCGCCAGCAGCTTGATGGGACTCGACTACGAGCAGTACTTC.

The chain employs TRBV19 and TRBJ1-2; maybe TRBD1 (6 bases). V lost 7 bases to trimming and J lost 1 base, with 13 bases between them. This CDR3 comprises 14 residues. Looked up from germline, CDR1 is LNHDA and CDR2 is SQIVND (reference sequence). The CDR3 loop is CASNPGELNYGYTF. As DNA, the CDR3 is TGTGCCAGTAACCCAGGGGAGCTTAACTATGGCTACACCTTC. Based on the CDR3 plus reference TRBV19 and TRBJ1-2, the full variable domain is DGGITQSPKYLFRKEGQNVTLSCEQNLNHDAMYWYRQDPGQGLRLIYYSQIVNDFQKGDIAEGYSVSREKKESFPLTVTSAQKNPTAFYLCASNPGELNYGYTFGSGTRLTVV.

The rearrangement joins TRBV28 to TRBJ2-1; tentative D call: TRBD2 (6 bases). Per the germline V gene, CDR1 is MDHEN and CDR2 is SYDVKM. The CDR3 is made up of 16 amino acids. V lost 8 bases to trimming and J lost 5 bases, with 22 bases between them. This CDR3 reads CASLKLAGTGDNEQFF. In nucleotides, the CDR3 is TGTGCCAGCTTAAAACTAGCCGGGACTGGGGACAATGAGCAGTTCTTC.

In its sample, this clone was seen once. This chain uses TRBV5-1 with TRBJ2-5; 7 bases fit TRBD2. V was clipped by 4 bases and J by 5 bases; unmatched bases: 11. Germline CDR1 is SGHRS and CDR2 is YFSETQ. This CDR3 spans 15 amino acids. CDR3: CASSPDGLGGETQYF. CDR3 DNA: TGCGCCAGCAGCCCCGACGGGCTCGGGGGGGAGACCCAGTACTTC.

This clone was counted once. The chain joins TRBV18 to TRBJ2-5; D not resolved. Germline values: CDR1 KGHSH, CDR2 LQKENI. V lost 3 bases, J lost 4 bases, and 21 bases lay in between. The CDR3 is 17 amino acids. The CDR3 spells CASSPPLVRAVRETQYF. The CDR3 DNA reads as TGTGCCAGCTCACCCCCCCTGGTCCGCGCGGTACGAGAGACCCAGTACTTC.

The V and J genes are TRBV7-8 and TRBJ1-5, with 8 bases identical to TRBD1. This CDR3 spans 14 amino acids. After removal of 4 bases from V and 2 bases from J, the junction contained 1 base not matched to a gene. CDR1 is SGHVS and CDR2 is FQNEAQ in the germline V gene. The CDR3 sequence is CASSSDRGNQPQHF. The CDR3 nucleotides are TGTGCCAGCAGCTCGGACAGGGGCAATCAGCCCCAGCATTTT.

Only one count was recorded for this clone. The genes are TRBV6-4 and TRBJ2-3, with a weak D call TRBD2 (5 bases). V was trimmed by 6 bases and J by 3 bases, leaving 19 bases between them. This CDR3 region has 16 residues. Germline V gene sequence: CDR1 MRHNA, CDR2 SNTAGT. CDR3 coding DNA: TGTGCCAGCAGGGGAGAGGGAAAGGAGTGGACAGATACGCAGTATTTT. Amino acid sequence: CASRGEGKEWTDTQYF.

This clone was observed once. The V and J genes are TRBV19 and TRBJ2-7, with 8 bases fitting TRBD2. V lost 3 bases to trimming and J lost 2 bases; unmatched junction nucleotides: 9. Per germline, CDR1 LNHDA and CDR2 SQIVND (reference sequence). This CDR3 is built from 16 residues. CDR3 coding DNA: TGTGCCAGTAGTATTTTACAGGCGGGAGGCCCCTACGAGCAGTACTTC. Translated, it gives CASSILQAGGPYEQYF.

The J gene is TRBJ2-1, the V gene TRBV11-2; 7 positions agree with TRBD1. J lost 9 bases, V lost 0 bases, and 11 bases had no gene match. This CDR3 has 16 amino acids. Germline CDR1 is SGHAT and CDR2 is FQNNGV. CDR3 protein: CASSLDKTGYRFEQFF. CDR3 coding DNA: TGTGCCAGCAGCTTAGATAAGACAGGGTACAGATTTGAGCAGTTCTTC.

V gene TRBV18 combines with J gene TRBJ1-1, with a possible D match to TRBD1 (5 bases). With 1 base removed from V and 10 bases from J, the gap between germline ends came to 7 bases. In germline, CDR1 is KGHSH, CDR2 LQKENI. This CDR3 region has 11 residues. CDR3 nucleotides: TGTGCCAGCTCACCACAGGGGTCAGCTTTCTTT. This codes for CASSPQGSAFF.